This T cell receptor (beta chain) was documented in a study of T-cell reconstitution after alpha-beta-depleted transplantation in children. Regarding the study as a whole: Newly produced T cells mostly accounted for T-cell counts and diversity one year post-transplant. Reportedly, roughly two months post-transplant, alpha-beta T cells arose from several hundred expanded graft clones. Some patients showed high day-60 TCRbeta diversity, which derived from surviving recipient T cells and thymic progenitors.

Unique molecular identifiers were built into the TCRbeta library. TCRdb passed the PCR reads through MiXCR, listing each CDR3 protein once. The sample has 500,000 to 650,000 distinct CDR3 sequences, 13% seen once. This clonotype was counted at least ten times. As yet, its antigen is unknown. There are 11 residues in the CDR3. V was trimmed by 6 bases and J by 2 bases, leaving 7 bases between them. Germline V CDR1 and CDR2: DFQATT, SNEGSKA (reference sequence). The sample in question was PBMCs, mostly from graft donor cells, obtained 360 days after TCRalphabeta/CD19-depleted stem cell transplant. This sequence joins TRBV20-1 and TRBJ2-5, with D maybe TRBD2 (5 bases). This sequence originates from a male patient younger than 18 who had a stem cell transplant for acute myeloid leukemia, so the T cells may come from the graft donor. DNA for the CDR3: TGCAGTGCCCGGGAACAAGAGACCCAGTACTTC. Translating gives CSAREQETQYF.